The T cell receptor (beta chain) under discussion was sequenced for a study of blood T cell repertoires in COVID-19. TCRdb's copy holds only in-frame clones and misses some; the assay was immunoSEQ multiplex PCR. The sample contains some 85,000 clones, more than 60% of which appear only once. The V and J ends lost 4 bases and 8 bases, in that order; junction bases with no gene match: 10. This CDR3 is built from 15 residues. The germline gives CDR1 SGHDT, CDR2 YYEEEE. The TCR originated in a woman of 80 years or more with active or convalescent COVID-19. The rearrangement uses TRBV5-6 and TRBJ1-4, with TRBD1 matching 8 bases. Sequenced material: peripheral blood. CDR3 residues: CASSPVGQGDEKLFF. DNA for the CDR3: TGTGCCAGCAGCCCGGTTGGACAGGGCGACGAAAAACTGTTTTTT.